Shown below are 22 T cell receptor beta chains from a single sample sequenced in a study of Ad26.COV2.S vaccination and SARS-CoV-2 variants. The data were produced by immunoSEQ multiplex PCR, yet TCRdb's version contains in-frame clones alone and is incomplete. The sample carries hundreds of thousands of clones, about 90% recorded once. Stated treatment: some 20 received Ad26.COV2.S at low or high dose, single or two shots; about 5 received placebo; per-sample allocation not given. Samples were taken on day 63 after the first vaccine or placebo injection. The source material was peripheral blood, sampled in a trial of Ad26.COV2.S vaccine versus placebo. The receptors originated from a person between 18 and 60 years old who received the Ad26.COV2.S COVID-19 vaccine or a placebo.

The J gene is TRBJ1-2, the V gene TRBV10-3; TRBD1 is a possible D gene (6 bases). CDR1 and CDR2 (germline): ENHRY, SYGVKD. The CDR3 has 16 amino acids. The ends were cut back, 8 bases at V and 8 bases at J, with 27 bases in the middle. DNA of the CDR3: TGTGCCATCCCCGGGACACCACTTGAGCCGGCCAAGGGCTACACCTTC. It specifies CAIPGTPLEPAKGYTF.

The V gene is TRBV6-2 or TRBV6-3, the J gene TRBJ2-1; D may match TRBD1 or TRBD2 (5 bases each). The CDR3 has 13 residues. CDR1 is MNHEY, CDR2 SVGEGT, per germline. V gave up 2 bases and J gave up 4 bases, with 6 bases separating them. The CDR3 sequence: CASSYEGYNEQFF. The CDR3 DNA reads as TGTGCCAGCAGTTACGAGGGGTACAATGAGCAGTTCTTC.

The gene calls are TRBV21-1 and TRBJ1-3; TRBD1, the table's D call, lacks a check against the DNA. TRBV21-1 is flagged as a pseudogene. The CDR3 runs to 16 residues. In nucleotides, the CDR3 is TGTGCCAGCAGCACGCGGGACAGGGTAGGCGGAAACACCATATATTTT. Its translation is CASSTRDRVGGNTIYF.

V and J are TRBV19 and TRBJ1-1; unclear D gene. The CDR3 has 15 residues. Trimming removed 5 bases at V and 5 bases at J, with 18 bases between. The germline V gene encodes CDR1 LNHDA and CDR2 SQIVND (reference sequence). The CDR3 loop reads CASSLSRTALTEAFF. As DNA, the CDR3 is TGTGCCAGTAGTTTATCCCGGACGGCCCTAACTGAAGCTTTCTTT.

The V call is TRBV7-6, the J call TRBJ1-2; D remains ambiguous. The CDR3 extends over 12 amino acids. V was clipped by 5 bases and J by 4 bases, with 8 bases between them. CDR1 SGHVS and CDR2 FNYEAQ come from the germline V gene. The CDR3 sequence is CASSPFRYGYTF. DNA of the CDR3: TGTGCCAGCAGCCCTTTCCGCTATGGCTACACCTTC. The variable domain in full, completed from reference TRBV7-6 and TRBJ1-2, reads GAGVSQSPRYKVTKRGQDVALRCDPISGHVSLYWYRQALGQGPEFLTYFNYEAQQDKSGLPNDRFSAERPEGSISTLTIQRTEQRDSAMYRCASSPFRYGYTFGSGTRLTVV.

The chain employs TRBV15 and TRBJ2-5; 9 bases match TRBD1. The length of the CDR3 is 16 residues. Unmatched junction bases numbered 7, after V lost 0 bases and J lost 5 bases. Looked up from germline, CDR1 is LNHNV and CDR2 is YYDKDF (reference sequence). CDR3 sequence reads: CATSRDNRGLQETQYF. CDR3 DNA: TGTGCCACCAGCAGAGATAACAGGGGGCTTCAGGAGACCCAGTACTTC.

V is TRBV25-1 and J is TRBJ1-6; the D is unclear. CDR3 length equals 13 residues. Germline loops: CDR1 MGHDK, CDR2 SYGVNS. V lost 4 bases and J 9 bases, leaving 10 bases between the germline ends. CDR3 sequence: CASSVGVGSPLHF. In nucleotides, the CDR3 is TGTGCCAGCAGTGTTGGGGTAGGTTCACCCCTCCACTTT. The full variable domain, rest sourced from reference TRBV25-1 and TRBJ1-6, is EADIYQTPRYLVIGTGKKITLECSQTMGHDKMYWYQQDPGMELHLIHYSYGVNSTEKGDLSSESTVSRIRTEHFPLTLESARPSHTSQYLCASSVGVGSPLHFGNGTRLTVT.

J is TRBJ1-3 and V is TRBV2; the match to TRBD1 covers 9 bases. The CDR3 totals 15 residues. Per the germline V gene, CDR1 is SNHLY and CDR2 is FYNNEI. Germline trimming cut 6 bases from V and 3 bases from J; bases unmatched to any gene: 6. CDR3 nucleotides: TGTGCCAGCAGCGTACAGGGGGCGCTTGGAAACACCATATATTTT. Its translation: CASSVQGALGNTIYF.

Remarks on this clone: The same CDR3 is also encoded by other DNA sequences in this sample. This sequence joins TRBV19 and TRBJ2-7; 8 nucleotides align to TRBD1. J gave up 0 bases and V 5 bases, and 3 bases lay outside the gene matches. The CDR3 loop spans 14 amino acids. Germline CDR1 is LNHDA and CDR2 is SQIVND (reference sequence). The CDR3 sequence: CASSLTGGSYEQYF. The CDR3 DNA is TGTGCCAGTAGTTTAACAGGGGGCTCCTACGAGCAGTACTTC. Variable domain in full (rest from reference TRBV19 and TRBJ2-7): DGGITQSPKYLFRKEGQNVTLSCEQNLNHDAMYWYRQDPGQGLRLIYYSQIVNDFQKGDIAEGYSVSREKKESFPLTVTSAQKNPTAFYLCASSLTGGSYEQYFGPGTRLTVT.

The CDR3 DNA follows: TGTGCCAGCAGCTTAGGGTGGGACACCCGGCAGGGCTATGGCTACACCTTC. It encodes CASSLGWDTRQGYGYTF. The chain couples TRBV7-2 to TRBJ1-2; D possibly corresponds to TRBD1 (6 bases). Trimming pared 1 base from V and 4 bases from J, leaving 19 bases between. This CDR3 region has 17 residues. Germline V gene data show CDR1 as SGHTA and CDR2 as FQGNSA.

V and J are TRBV6-5 and TRBJ2-1; TRBD2 aligns across 9 bases. The CDR3 runs 15 residues. Trimming removed 6 bases from V and 1 base from J; junction bases left unmatched: 4. CDR1 and CDR2 from the germline V gene are MNHEY and SVGAGI. DNA of the CDR3: TGTGCCAGCAGATTCACTAGCGGGTCCTACAATGAGCAGTTCTTC. Its protein is CASRFTSGSYNEQFF.

This clone showed up just once. The V and J genes are TRBV6-2 or TRBV6-3 and TRBJ2-3; D unresolved. V was cut by 0 bases and J by 6 bases, with 13 bases left in between. The germline CDR1 and CDR2 sequences are MNHEY and SVGEGT. CDR3 length: 15 residues. CDR3 sequence reads: CASSYSTALFDTQYF. The CDR3 nucleotides are TGTGCCAGCAGTTACTCGACGGCGCTGTTCGATACGCAGTATTTT.

The chain couples TRBV28 to TRBJ1-1; 8 positions match TRBD1. CDR1 and CDR2 from the germline V gene are MDHEN and SYDVKM. This CDR3 comprises 15 residues. Trimming cost V 6 bases and J 7 bases; bases outside gene matches: 13. CDR3 region: CASSRSAGGFREAFF. DNA for the CDR3: TGTGCCAGCAGCCGGTCGGCAGGGGGCTTTCGTGAAGCTTTCTTT.

This rearrangement joins TRBV6-5 to TRBJ1-5; the D is unclear. Per germline, CDR1 MNHEY and CDR2 SVGAGI. This CDR3 has 14 amino acids. Trimming took 6 bases from V and 5 from J, leaving 14 bases between them. CDR3 coding DNA: TGTGCCAGCAGGGGAAAGGGCGGCTATCAGCCCCAGCATTTT. It specifies CASRGKGGYQPQHF.

The chain recombines TRBV2 with TRBJ1-1; D remains ambiguous. The germline V gene has CDR1 SNHLY and CDR2 FYNNEI. The CDR3 has 16 residues. The V and J ends lost 4 bases and 3 bases respectively, with 18 bases between them. CDR3 region: CASSVTLLSKDTEAFF. The CDR3 region has the DNA TGTGCCAGCAGTGTTACCCTCCTGTCAAAGGACACTGAAGCTTTCTTT.

V and J are TRBV27 and TRBJ2-7, with D perhaps TRBD2 (6 bases). This CDR3 is built from 15 residues. Deletions cut 3 bases from V and 4 bases from J, with 16 bases between. Looked up from germline, CDR1 is MNHEY and CDR2 is SMNVEV (reference sequence). In DNA, the CDR3 is TGTGCCAGCAGTTTGGCCGGGAGAATCCTATACGAGCAGTACTTC. As protein: CASSLAGRILYEQYF.

J is TRBJ2-5 and V is TRBV7-9; possible D gene TRBD2, 6 bases. Germline V gene data show CDR1 as SEHNR and CDR2 as FQNEAQ (reference sequence). This CDR3 comprises 15 residues. The V end was cut by 1 base, the J end by 0 bases, with 9 bases between. The CDR3 region has the DNA TGTGCCAGCAGCTTAGTTGGGACTCACCAAGAGACCCAGTACTTC. The encoded protein is CASSLVGTHQETQYF.

J is TRBJ2-7 and V is TRBV19; TRBD1 aligns across 10 bases. The CDR3 is 15 amino acids. V lost 3 bases and J lost 7; bases outside the gene matches: 9. The V gene's germline CDR1 is LNHDA and CDR2 SQIVND (reference sequence). CDR3 residues: CASSMGTGALMEQYF. As DNA, the CDR3 is TGTGCCAGTAGTATGGGGACAGGGGCCTTGATGGAGCAGTACTTC.

The chain is built from TRBV5-6 and TRBJ1-2, with 7 bases fitting TRBD1. The V gene's germline CDR1 is SGHDT and CDR2 YYEEEE. The CDR3 totals 14 residues. V lost 0 bases, J lost 8 bases, and 7 bases stayed unmatched. As DNA, the CDR3 is TGTGCCAGCAGCTTGGCCGGGACAGCAGTCGGCTACACCTTC. Its protein is CASSLAGTAVGYTF. Supplemented by reference TRBV5-6 and TRBJ1-2, the full variable domain reads DAGVTQSPTHLIKTRGQQVTLRCSPKSGHDTVSWYQQALGQGPQFIFQYYEEEERQRGNFPDRFSGHQFPNYSSELNVNALLLGDSALYLCASSLAGTAVGYTFGSGTRLTVV.

In DNA form, the CDR3 reads TGTGCCAGCAGCAGGGACCAAAACATTCAGTACTTC. Protein: CASSRDQNIQYF. This chain links TRBV5-4 with TRBJ2-4; the D call may be TRBD1 or TRBD2 (5 bases each). This CDR3 is built from 12 residues. V lost 4 bases and J lost 5, with 7 bases in between. Germline V gene lookup returns CDR1 SGHNT and CDR2 YYREEE (reference sequence). Filled out from reference TRBV5-4 and TRBJ2-4, the complete variable domain reads ETGVTQSPTHLIKTRGQQVTLRCSSQSGHNTVSWYQQALGQGPQFIFQYYREEENGRGNFPPRFSGLQFPNYSSELNVNALELDDSALYLCASSRDQNIQYFGAGTRLSVL.

The V and J genes are TRBV5-6 and TRBJ1-3, with no clear D. The CDR3 runs to 14 residues. Germline V lookup: CDR1 SGHDT, CDR2 YYEEEE. V was clipped by 1 base and J by 3 bases, with 8 bases between them. CDR3 residues: CASSLFWGGNTIYF. The DNA of the CDR3 is TGTGCCAGCAGCTTGTTCTGGGGTGGAAACACCATATATTTT.

This sequence joins TRBV9 and TRBJ1-4; 7 positions match TRBD1. CDR1 SGDLS and CDR2 YYNGEE come from the germline V gene. Losses at the gene ends were 6 bases for V and 5 bases for J; bases not matched to a gene: 7. The CDR3 has 14 amino acids. In DNA, the CDR3 is TGTGCCAGCACAGAGGGGGCTGTGAATGAAAAACTGTTTTTT. Residues: CASTEGAVNEKLFF. The full variable domain, completed using reference TRBV9 and TRBJ1-4, is DSGVTQTPKHLITATGQRVTLRCSPRSGDLSVYWYQQSLDQGLQFLIQYYNGEERAKGNILERFSAQQFPDLHSELNLSSLELGDSALYFCASTEGAVNEKLFFGSGTQLSVL.